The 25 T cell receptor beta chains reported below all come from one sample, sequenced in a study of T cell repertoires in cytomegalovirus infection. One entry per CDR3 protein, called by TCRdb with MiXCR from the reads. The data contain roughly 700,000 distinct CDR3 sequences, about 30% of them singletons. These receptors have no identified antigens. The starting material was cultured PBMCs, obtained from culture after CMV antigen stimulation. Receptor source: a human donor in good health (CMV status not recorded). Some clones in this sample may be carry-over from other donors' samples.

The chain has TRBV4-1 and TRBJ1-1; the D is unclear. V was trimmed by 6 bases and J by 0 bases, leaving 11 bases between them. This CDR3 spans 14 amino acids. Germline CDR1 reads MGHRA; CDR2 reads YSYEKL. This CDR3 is CASRLGPLNTEAFF. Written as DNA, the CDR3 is TGCGCCAGCAGACTTGGACCCTTGAACACTGAAGCTTTCTTT.

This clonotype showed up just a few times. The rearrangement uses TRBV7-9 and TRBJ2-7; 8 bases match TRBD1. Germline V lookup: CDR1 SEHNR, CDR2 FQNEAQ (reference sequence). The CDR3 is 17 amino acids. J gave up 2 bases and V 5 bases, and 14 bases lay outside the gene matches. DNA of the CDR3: TGTGCCAGCAGCGATATTTTAACAGGGGGACAAACCTACGAGCAGTACTTC. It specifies CASSDILTGGQTYEQYF.

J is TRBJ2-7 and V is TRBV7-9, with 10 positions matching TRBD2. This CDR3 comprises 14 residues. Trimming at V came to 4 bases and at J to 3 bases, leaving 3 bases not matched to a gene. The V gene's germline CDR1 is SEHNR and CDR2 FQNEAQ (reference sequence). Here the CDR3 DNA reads TGTGCCAGCAGCTCCCAGCGGGAGGGCTACGAGCAGTACTTC. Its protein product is CASSSQREGYEQYF.

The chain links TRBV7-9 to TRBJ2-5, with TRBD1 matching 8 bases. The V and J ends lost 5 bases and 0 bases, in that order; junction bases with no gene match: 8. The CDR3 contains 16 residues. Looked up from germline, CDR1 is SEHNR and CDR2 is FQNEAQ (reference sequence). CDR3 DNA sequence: TGTGCCAGCAGCCCGACCGGGACAGGTAACCAAGAGACCCAGTACTTC. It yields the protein CASSPTGTGNQETQYF.

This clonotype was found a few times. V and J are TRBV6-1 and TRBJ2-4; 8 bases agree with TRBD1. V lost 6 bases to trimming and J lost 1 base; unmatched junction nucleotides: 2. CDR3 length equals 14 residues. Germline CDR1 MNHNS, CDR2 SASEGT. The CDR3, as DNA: TGTGCCAGCAGCAGGGGGCACGCCAAAAACATTCAGTACTTC. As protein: CASSRGHAKNIQYF.

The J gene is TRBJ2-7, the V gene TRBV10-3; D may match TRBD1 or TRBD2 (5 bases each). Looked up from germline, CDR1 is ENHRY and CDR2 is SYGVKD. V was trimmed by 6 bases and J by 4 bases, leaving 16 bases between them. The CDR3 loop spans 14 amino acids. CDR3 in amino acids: CAIRPGPFVYEQYF. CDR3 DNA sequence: TGTGCCATCAGGCCGGGACCGTTCGTTTACGAGCAGTACTTC.

The DNA for the CDR3 is TGTGCCATCGGTCGACTAGCGGGACCGGACTACGAGCAGTACTTC. Its protein is CAIGRLAGPDYEQYF. The rearrangement joins TRBV10-3 to TRBJ2-7; 11 bases fit TRBD2. The V gene end was trimmed by 8 bases and the J gene end by 3 bases; junction bases not matched to a gene: 9. Germline V gene data show CDR1 as ENHRY and CDR2 as SYGVKD. CDR3 size: 15 residues.

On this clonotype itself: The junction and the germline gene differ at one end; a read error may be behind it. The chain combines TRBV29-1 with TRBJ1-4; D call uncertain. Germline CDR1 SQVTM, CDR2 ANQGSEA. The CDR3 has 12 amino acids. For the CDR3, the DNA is TGCAGCGTTGCGGGGAATAATGAAAAGCTGTTTTTT. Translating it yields CSVAGNNEKLFF.

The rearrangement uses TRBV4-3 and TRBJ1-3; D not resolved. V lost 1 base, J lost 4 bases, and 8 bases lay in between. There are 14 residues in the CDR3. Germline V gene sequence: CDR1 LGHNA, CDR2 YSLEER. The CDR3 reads CASSQARGGNTIYF. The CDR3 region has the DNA TGCGCCAGCAGCCAAGCGCGGGGAGGAAACACCATATATTTT.

In nucleotides, the CDR3 is TGTGCCAGCAGCTTAGACCTGTCGGGAGAGCAGTACTTC. It translates to CASSLDLSGEQYF. The rearrangement uses TRBV7-2 and TRBJ2-7; tentative D call: TRBD2 (5 bases). From germline, CDR1 is SGHTA and CDR2 FQGNSA. The CDR3 is made up of 13 amino acids. V was shortened by 1 base and J by 7 bases, with 11 bases between the two germline ends.

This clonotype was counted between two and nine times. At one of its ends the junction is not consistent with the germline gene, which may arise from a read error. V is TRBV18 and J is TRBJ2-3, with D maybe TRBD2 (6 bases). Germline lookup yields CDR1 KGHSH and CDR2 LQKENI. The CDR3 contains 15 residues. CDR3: CASSLQRALGTGRHF. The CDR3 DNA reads TGTGCCAGCTCACTCCAGCGGGCCCTCGGCACGGGGAGGCATTTT.

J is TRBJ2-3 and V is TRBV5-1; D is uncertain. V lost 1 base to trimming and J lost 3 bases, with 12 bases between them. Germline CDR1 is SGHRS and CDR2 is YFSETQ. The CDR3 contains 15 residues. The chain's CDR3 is CASSLSLPSTDTQYF. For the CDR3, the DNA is TGCGCCAGCAGCTTGAGCCTACCTTCAACAGATACGCAGTATTTT.

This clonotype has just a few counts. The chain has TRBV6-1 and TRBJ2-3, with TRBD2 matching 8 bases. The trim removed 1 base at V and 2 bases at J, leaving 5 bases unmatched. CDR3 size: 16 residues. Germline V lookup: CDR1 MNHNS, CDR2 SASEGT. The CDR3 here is CASSEVGGGITDTQYF. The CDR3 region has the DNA TGTGCCAGCAGTGAAGTGGGCGGGGGGATCACAGATACGCAGTATTTT.

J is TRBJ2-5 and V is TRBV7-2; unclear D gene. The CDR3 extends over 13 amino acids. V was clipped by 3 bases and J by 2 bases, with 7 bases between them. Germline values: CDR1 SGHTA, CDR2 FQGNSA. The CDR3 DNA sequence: TGTGCCAGCAGCTTTAACCAGCAAGAGACCCAGTACTTC. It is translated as CASSFNQQETQYF. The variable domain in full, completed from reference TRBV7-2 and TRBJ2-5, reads GAGVSQSPSNKVTEKGKDVELRCDPISGHTALYWYRQSLGQGLEFLIYFQGNSAPDKSGLPSDRFSAERTGGSVSTLTIQRTQQEDSAVYLCASSFNQQETQYFGPGTRLLVL.

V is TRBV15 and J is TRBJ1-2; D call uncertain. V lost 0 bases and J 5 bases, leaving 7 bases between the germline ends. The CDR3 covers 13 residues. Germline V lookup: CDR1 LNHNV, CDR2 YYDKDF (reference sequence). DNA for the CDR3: TGTGCCACCAGCAGAGAGAACCTTTATGGCTACACCTTC. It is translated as CATSRENLYGYTF.

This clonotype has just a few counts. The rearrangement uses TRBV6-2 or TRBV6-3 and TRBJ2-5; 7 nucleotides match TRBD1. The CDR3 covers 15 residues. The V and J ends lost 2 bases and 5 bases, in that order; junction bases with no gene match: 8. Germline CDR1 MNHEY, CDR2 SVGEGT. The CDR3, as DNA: TGTGCCAGCAGTTACGACAGGGACGACTTGGAGACCCAGTACTTC. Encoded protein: CASSYDRDDLETQYF.

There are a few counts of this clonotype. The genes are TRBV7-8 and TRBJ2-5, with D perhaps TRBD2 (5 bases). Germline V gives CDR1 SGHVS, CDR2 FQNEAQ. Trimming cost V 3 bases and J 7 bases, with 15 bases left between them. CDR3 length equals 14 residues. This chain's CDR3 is CASSFRGPLGTQYF. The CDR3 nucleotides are TGTGCCAGCAGCTTCAGAGGGCCCCTAGGGACCCAGTACTTC.

CDR3 sequence reads: CASSLLGWPTQYF. Here the CDR3 DNA reads TGTGCCAGCAGCTTACTAGGGTGGCCTACGCAGTATTTT. The J gene is TRBJ2-3, the V gene TRBV11-2; D not resolved. The germline V and J ends were trimmed by 2 bases and 8 bases, with 11 bases remaining between them. The CDR3 is 13 residues long. Germline V gene sequence: CDR1 SGHAT, CDR2 FQNNGV.

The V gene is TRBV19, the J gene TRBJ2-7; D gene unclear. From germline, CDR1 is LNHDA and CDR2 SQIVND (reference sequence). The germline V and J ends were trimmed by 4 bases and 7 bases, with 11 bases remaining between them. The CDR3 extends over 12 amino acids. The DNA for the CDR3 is TGTGCCAGTAGTAACTCGAAGGTGGAGCAGTACTTC. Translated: CASSNSKVEQYF.

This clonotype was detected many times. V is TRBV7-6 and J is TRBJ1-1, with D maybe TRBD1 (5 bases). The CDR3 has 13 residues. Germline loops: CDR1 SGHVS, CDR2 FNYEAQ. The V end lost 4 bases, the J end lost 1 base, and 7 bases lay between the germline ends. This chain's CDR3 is CASSSDTNTEAFF. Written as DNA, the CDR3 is TGTGCCAGCAGCTCGGACACGAACACTGAAGCTTTCTTT.

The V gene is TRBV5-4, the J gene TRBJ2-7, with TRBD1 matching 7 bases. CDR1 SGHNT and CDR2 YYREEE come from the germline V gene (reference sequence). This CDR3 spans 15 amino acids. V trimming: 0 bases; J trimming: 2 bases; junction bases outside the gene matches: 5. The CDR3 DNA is TGTGCCAGCAGCTTGGCCTCCGGACAGGCCTACGAGCAGTACTTC. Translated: CASSLASGQAYEQYF.

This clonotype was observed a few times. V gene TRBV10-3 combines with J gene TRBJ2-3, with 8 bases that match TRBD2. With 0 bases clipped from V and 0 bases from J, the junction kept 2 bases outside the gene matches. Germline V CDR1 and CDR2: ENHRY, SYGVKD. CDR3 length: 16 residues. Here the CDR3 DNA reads TGTGCCATCAGTGAGTCGACTAGCGAGAGCACAGATACGCAGTATTTT. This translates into CAISESTSESTDTQYF.

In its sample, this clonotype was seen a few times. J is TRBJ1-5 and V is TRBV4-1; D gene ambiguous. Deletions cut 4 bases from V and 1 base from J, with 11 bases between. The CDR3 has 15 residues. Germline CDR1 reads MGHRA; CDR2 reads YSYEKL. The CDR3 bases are TGCGCCAGCAGCCTCACGGGCTTGAGCAATCAGCCCCAGCATTTT. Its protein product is CASSLTGLSNQPQHF.

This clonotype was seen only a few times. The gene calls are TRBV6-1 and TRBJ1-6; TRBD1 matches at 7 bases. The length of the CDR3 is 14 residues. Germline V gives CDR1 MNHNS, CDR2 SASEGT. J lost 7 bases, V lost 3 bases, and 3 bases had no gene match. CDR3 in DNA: TGTGCCAGCAGTGAGCAGGGGGTCAATTCACCCCTCCACTTT. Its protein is CASSEQGVNSPLHF.

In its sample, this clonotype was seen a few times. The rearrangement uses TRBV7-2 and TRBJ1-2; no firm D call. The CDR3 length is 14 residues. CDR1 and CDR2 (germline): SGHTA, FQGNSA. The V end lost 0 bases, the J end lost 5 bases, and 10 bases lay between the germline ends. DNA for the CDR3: TGTGCCAGCAGCTTAGCCCTAGCCTCTTATGGCTACACCTTC. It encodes CASSLALASYGYTF.